This T cell receptor (beta chain) was obtained from a study of graft-versus-host responses after intestinal transplantation. Study conclusions and caveats: The marrow of recipients harbored GvH clones, and ileum or blood showed some of them first.

On this clone: The target antigen is unknown.

Germline V lookup: CDR1 LGHNT, CDR2 FRNRAP. Germline trimming cut 1 base from V and 1 base from J; bases unmatched to any gene: 8. The CDR3 sequence is 18 residues long. Measured with immunoSEQ multiplex PCR; TCRdb has only the in-frame clones, and not every one. This repertoire shows about 110,000 clones, approximately 93% found once; its top ten account for approximately 1.2%. This chain links TRBV12-5 with TRBJ2-3; 10 nucleotides line up with TRBD1. Material: unstimulated CD8+ T cells sorted from spleen or lymph node cells, obtained before transplant. The sequence was obtained from a human donor who was the organ donor for an intestinal transplant. CDR3 sequence: CASGLGTGTGARTDTQYF. DNA of the CDR3: TGTGCTAGTGGTTTGGGGACCGGGACAGGGGCTCGCACAGATACGCAGTATTTT.